A selection of T cell receptor beta chains follows, all from one sample in a study of T cells in Graves' hyperthyroidism and ophthalmopathy. Via MiXCR, TCRdb re-called the multiplex PCR reads, giving one row per CDR3 protein. The repertoire consists of approximately 490,000 distinct CDR3 sequences, with around a fifth occurring once and the leading ten covering about 49%. Sequenced material: blood. Receptor source: a woman between 65 and 79 years old with Graves' ophthalmopathy. Each CDR3 is given with its conserved first and last residue. Fields, in order: clone size, V gene, J gene, D gene, CDR3 protein, CDR3 DNA. A D gene is named only where the DNA matches it firmly. Some rows have no size entry. The others give once, few or many, or a class for an expanded clone.

-	TRBV6-1	TRBJ2-2	-	CASVRANTGELFF	TGTGCCAGCGTAAGGGCGAACACCGGGGAGCTGTTTTTT
-	TRBV6-1	TRBJ2-3	TRBD2	CASSRGGSGLTDTQYF	TGTGCCAGCAGCCGCGGGGGTAGCGGACTCACAGATACGCAGTATTTT
-	TRBV20-1	TRBJ1-2	-	CSAPIGRANYGYTF	TGCAGTGCCCCGATCGGCCGGGCTAACTATGGCTACACCTTC
-	TRBV7-9	TRBJ2-5	TRBD1	CASSHRGLQETQYF	TGTGCCAGCAGTCACAGGGGGCTCCAAGAGACCCAGTACTTC
many	TRBV2	TRBJ1-2	-	CASSEGPVVNYGYTF	TGTGCCAGCAGTGAAGGTCCCGTCGTGAACTATGGCTACACCTTC
-	TRBV19	TRBJ1-5	TRBD1	CASSTRDRLANQPQHF	TGTGCCAGTAGTACCCGGGACAGGTTAGCCAATCAGCCCCAGCATTTT
many	TRBV28	TRBJ2-1	-	CASQGGAMRNEQFF	TGTGCCAGCCAGGGGGGGGCTATGAGGAATGAGCAGTTCTTC
few	TRBV6-1	TRBJ1-1	-	CASSYSAQRGSGAFF	TGTGCCAGCAGTTATAGCGCACAGAGGGGAAGCGGAGCTTTCTTT
-	TRBV30	TRBJ2-7	-	CAWSGSRYEQYF	TGTGCCTGGTCGGGTAGTAGGTACGAGCAGTACTTC
-	TRBV5-1	TRBJ2-7	-	CASSLTSPYEQYF	TGCGCCAGCAGCCTGACAAGTCCCTACGAGCAGTACTTC
many	TRBV3-1	TRBJ2-2	-	CASRRGAGELFF	TGTGCCAGCAGGAGGGGCGCCGGGGAGCTGTTTTTT
once	TRBV13	TRBJ2-3	TRBD2	CASSLATLAGLDTQYF	TGTGCCAGCAGCTTAGCAACCCTAGCGGGATTAGATACGCAGTATTTT
-	TRBV20-1	TRBJ2-5	TRBD2	CSARGREGSQETQYF	TGCAGTGCTAGAGGGCGGGAGGGATCCCAAGAGACCCAGTACTTC
many	TRBV6-2/TRBV6-3	TRBJ2-7	TRBD1	CASREDRGSPYEQYF	TGTGCCAGCAGAGAGGACAGGGGTTCACCCTACGAGCAGTACTTC
many	TRBV6-2/TRBV6-3	TRBJ1-1	-	CASGELRGALTEAFF	TGTGCCAGCGGGGAATTGAGAGGGGCCCTCACTGAAGCTTTCTTT
-	TRBV27	TRBJ2-1	TRBD2	CASSVTSGAKSGEQFF	TGTGCCAGCAGTGTTACTAGCGGAGCTAAATCCGGTGAGCAGTTCTTC
many	TRBV6-5	TRBJ1-1	-	CASSYPGGNTEAFF	TGTGCCAGCAGTTACCCCGGGGGGAACACTGAAGCTTTCTTT
few	TRBV15	TRBJ2-7	-	CATSRDLRSGEQYF	TGTGCCACCAGCAGAGATTTGCGGTCGGGCGAGCAGTACTTC
-	TRBV6-1	TRBJ1-5	-	CASSAGFPNQPQHF	TGTGCCAGCAGTGCGGGATTTCCGAATCAGCCCCAGCATTTT
few	TRBV6-1	TRBJ2-7	TRBD1	CASSHRGLYEQYF	TGTGCCAGCAGTCACAGGGGGCTATACGAGCAGTACTTC
-	TRBV9	TRBJ1-2	-	CASSVGLRDYGYTF	TGTGCCAGCAGCGTAGGATTGCGGGACTATGGCTACACCTTC
many	TRBV27	TRBJ1-2	TRBD1	CASSSRQGGISNYGYTF	TGTGCCAGCAGTTCTAGACAGGGCGGGATATCTAACTATGGCTACACCTTC
once	TRBV19	TRBJ1-6	-	CASTQRVGRSPLHF	TGTGCCAGTACCCAACGGGTAGGGCGTTCACCCCTCCACTTT
few	TRBV6-1	TRBJ2-1	-	CALSIWSSSYNEQFF	TGTGCCCTCAGCATATGGTCGAGCTCCTACAATGAGCAGTTCTTC
-	TRBV7-8	TRBJ1-2	TRBD1	CASRGGDRVIGYTF	TGTGCCAGCAGGGGGGGGGACAGGGTTATTGGCTACACCTTC
few	TRBV6-2/TRBV6-3	TRBJ2-1	-	CASSSTLASMRKDNEQFF	TGTGCCAGCAGCTCCACTTTAGCCAGCATGAGGAAAGACAATGAGCAGTTCTTC
few	TRBV10-1	TRBJ2-5	-	CARGLGQAQETQYF	TGCGCCAGGGGGTTAGGACAAGCCCAAGAGACCCAGTACTTC
many	TRBV2	TRBJ2-3	-	CASSFTTGTDTQYF	TGTGCCAGCAGTTTTACGACAGGAACAGATACGCAGTATTTT
-	TRBV15	TRBJ1-2	TRBD1	CATSRAIRDRGEANYGYTF	TGTGCCACCAGCAGAGCGATCCGGGACAGGGGGGAAGCTAACTATGGCTACACCTTC
-	TRBV6-2/TRBV6-3	TRBJ2-7	-	CASTPTSSYEQYF	TGTGCCAGCACCCCGACTAGCTCCTACGAGCAGTACTTC
-	TRBV29-1	TRBJ2-6	-	CSVEVLGAGANVLTF	TGCAGCGTTGAAGTACTAGGGGCTGGGGCCAACGTCCTGACTTTC
once	TRBV10-2	TRBJ1-6	-	CASSELGSALHF	TGCGCCAGCAGTGAGTTGGGCAGCGCCCTCCACTTT
-	TRBV18	TRBJ2-5	TRBD2	CASSPGLAGGPHF	TGTGCCAGCTCACCAGGACTAGCGGGAGGTCCTCACTTC
many	TRBV12-3/TRBV12-4	TRBJ1-5	TRBD1	CASSLGGQRSNQPQHF	TGTGCCAGCAGTTTAGGGGGACAGCGCAGTAATCAGCCCCAGCATTTT
-	TRBV25-1	TRBJ2-3	TRBD1	CASSGRFIRGRDTQYF	TGTGCCAGCAGTGGGAGGTTTATCAGGGGGCGAGATACGCAGTATTTT
many	TRBV24-1	TRBJ1-2	-	CATSDSTETVGYTF	TGTGCCACCAGTGATTCGACTGAAACGGTTGGCTACACCTTC
-	TRBV6-1	TRBJ2-5	TRBD2	CASSPPREGLETQYF	TGTGCCAGCAGTCCACCGCGGGAGGGCCTCGAGACCCAGTACTTC